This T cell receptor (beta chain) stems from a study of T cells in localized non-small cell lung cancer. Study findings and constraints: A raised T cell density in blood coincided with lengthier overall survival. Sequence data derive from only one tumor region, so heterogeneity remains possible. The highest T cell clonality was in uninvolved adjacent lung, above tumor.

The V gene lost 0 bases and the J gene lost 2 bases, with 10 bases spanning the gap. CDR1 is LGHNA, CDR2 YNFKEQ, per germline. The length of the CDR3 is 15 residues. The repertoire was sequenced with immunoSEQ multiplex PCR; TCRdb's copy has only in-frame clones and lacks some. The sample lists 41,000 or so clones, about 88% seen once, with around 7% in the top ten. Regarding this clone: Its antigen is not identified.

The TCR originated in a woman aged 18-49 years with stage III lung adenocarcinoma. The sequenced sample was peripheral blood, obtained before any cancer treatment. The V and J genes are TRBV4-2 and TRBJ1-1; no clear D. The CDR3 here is CASSQDAGQNTEAFF. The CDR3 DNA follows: TGTGCCAGCAGCCAAGATGCGGGTCAAAACACTGAAGCTTTCTTT.